The 31 T cell receptor beta chains below all came from one sample that was sequenced in a study of cytomegalovirus exposure and HLA in healthy donors. 13 Jbeta primers and 60 Vbeta primers were used for the PCR. Libraries were prepared by immunoSEQ multiplex PCR; TCRdb keeps only in-frame clonotypes and omits some of them. In the table there are about 140,000 clones, around 70% of which are singletons. The specimen sequenced was PBMCs. Receptors originate from a woman in her twenties or thirties in good health and CMV-seronegative.

This sequence joins TRBV6-5 and TRBJ2-1; no reliable D call. Deletions cut 7 bases from V and 10 bases from J, with 11 bases between. Germline CDR1 MNHEY, CDR2 SVGAGI. The CDR3 covers 11 residues. CDR3 sequence reads: CASTGSREQFF. CDR3 DNA: TGTGCCAGCACAGGTTCGAGAGAGCAGTTCTTC.

The V call is TRBV28, the J call TRBJ2-5; D gene unclear. The J call is doubtful: the DNA matches TRBJ2-7 better. Germline V gene sequence: CDR1 MDHEN, CDR2 SYDVKM. The CDR3 covers 12 residues. CDR3 in amino acids: CASSIALAEQYF. The CDR3 nucleotides read TGTGCCAGTTCGATCGCTCTTGCCGAGCAGTACTTC.

V gene TRBV7-2 combines with J gene TRBJ2-3; TRBD2 agrees at 9 bases. The length of the CDR3 is 17 residues. Germline CDR1 and CDR2: SGHTA and FQGNSA. Losses at the gene ends were 1 base for V and 4 bases for J; bases not matched to a gene: 9. The CDR3 region is CASSLDWGGGAADTQYF. In DNA, the CDR3 is TGTGCCAGCAGCTTAGATTGGGGCGGGGGGGCCGCAGATACGCAGTATTTT.

This chain joins TRBV19 and TRBJ2-1, with 8 bases fitting TRBD2. This CDR3 comprises 15 residues. J was trimmed by 4 bases and V by 3 bases; bases with no gene match: 5. CDR1 and CDR2 (germline): LNHDA, SQIVND (reference sequence). The CDR3 DNA follows: TGTGCCAGTAGTATGGATCGGGAGGGATACAATGAGCAGTTCTTC. Encoded protein: CASSMDREGYNEQFF. The full variable domain, completed using reference TRBV19 and TRBJ2-1, is DGGITQSPKYLFRKEGQNVTLSCEQNLNHDAMYWYRQDPGQGLRLIYYSQIVNDFQKGDIAEGYSVSREKKESFPLTVTSAQKNPTAFYLCASSMDREGYNEQFFGPGTRLTVL.

In DNA form, the CDR3 reads TGCGCCAGCAGCCATCGCGGGGGGAGGACATCCTACAATGAGCAGTTCTTC. It translates to CASSHRGGRTSYNEQFF. This chain joins TRBV4-1 and TRBJ2-1; TRBD2 agrees at 8 bases. The CDR3 is 17 amino acids. In germline, CDR1 is MGHRA, CDR2 YSYEKL. Trimming at V came to 3 bases and at J to 1 base, leaving 8 bases not matched to a gene.

The chain links TRBV28 to TRBJ1-1; D uncertain. Germline V gene data show CDR1 as MDHEN and CDR2 as SYDVKM. Between the trimmed V and J ends, which lost 2 bases and 7 bases, there was a span of 11 bases. This CDR3 is 13 amino acids long. In DNA, the CDR3 is TGTGCCAGCAGTTTAATGGGCCCCGGTGAAGCTTTCTTT. Encoded protein: CASSLMGPGEAFF.

This clone has only a few counts. The gene calls are TRBV30 and TRBJ2-7; TRBD1 is a possible D gene (7 bases). The V end was cut by 3 bases, the J end by 9 bases, with 24 bases between. CDR1 and CDR2 from the germline V gene are GTSNPN and SVGIG (reference sequence). This CDR3 region has 15 residues. DNA for the CDR3: TGTGCCTGGAGGGCGGCGGGGACAGCAGCTATTGTGCAGTACTTC. Its translation: CAWRAAGTAAIVQYF.

The V call is TRBV18, the J call TRBJ2-7; 11 bases are a match to TRBD2. V lost 6 bases and J lost 5; bases outside the gene matches: 15. This CDR3 is 17 amino acids long. Germline V gene sequence: CDR1 KGHSH, CDR2 LQKENI. CDR3: CASSPTSGGYSIHEQYV. The CDR3 nucleotides read TGTGCCAGCTCTCCTACTAGCGGGGGTTACTCGATCCACGAGCAGTACGTC.

CDR3 nucleotide sequence: TGTGCCAGCAGATTTAGTGGGACAGGACGATCCTACGAGCAGTACTTC. Protein product: CASRFSGTGRSYEQYF. V is TRBV7-2 and J is TRBJ2-7, with TRBD1 identical over 8 bases. CDR1 is SGHTA and CDR2 is FQGNSA in the germline V gene. With V trimmed by 6 bases and J by 1 base, 11 bases remained unmatched. CDR3 size: 16 residues.

The chain employs TRBV10-3 and TRBJ2-2; TRBD1 matches 8 bases. The CDR3 is 13 residues long. V lost 10 bases, J lost 4 bases, and 5 bases stayed unmatched. CDR1 ENHRY and CDR2 SYGVKD come from the germline V gene. The CDR3 protein is CATRTGSTGELFF. In nucleotides, the CDR3 is TGTGCCACCAGGACAGGGAGCACCGGGGAGCTGTTTTTT.

As DNA, the CDR3 is TGCGCCAGCAGCTTTAGCGGCCTTCAAGAGACCCAGTACTTC. It is translated as CASSFSGLQETQYF. The chain employs TRBV5-1 and TRBJ2-5; perhaps TRBD2 as D (6 bases). Germline CDR1 reads SGHRS; CDR2 reads YFSETQ. The CDR3 extends over 14 amino acids. The ends were cut back, 2 bases at V and 2 bases at J, with 10 bases in the middle.

The chain has TRBV7-3 and TRBJ2-7; 9 bases are a match to TRBD1. Germline values: CDR1 SGHTA, CDR2 FQGTGA. CDR3 length: 15 residues. V shed 5 bases, J shed 2 bases, and the junction held 7 bases outside the gene matches. This chain's CDR3 is CASSGPDRGPYEQYV. The CDR3 DNA reads TGTGCCAGCAGCGGCCCGGACAGGGGCCCCTACGAGCAGTACGTC.

V is TRBV10-1 and J is TRBJ2-1; D is undetermined. Looked up from germline, CDR1 is WNHNN and CDR2 is SYGVQD (reference sequence). The CDR3 sequence is 15 residues long. The V end was cut by 5 bases, the J end by 1 base, with 12 bases between. In DNA form, the CDR3 reads TGCGCCAGCAGTAAAACGGGTCGTTCCTACAATGAGCAGTTCTTC. Translated: CASSKTGRSYNEQFF.

This clone was counted between two and nine times. This chain joins TRBV28 and TRBJ2-1; 13 positions match TRBD2. CDR3 length: 14 residues. Germline V CDR1 and CDR2: MDHEN, SYDVKM. Losses at the gene ends were 6 bases for V and 8 bases for J; bases not matched to a gene: 4. The CDR3 nucleotides are TGTGCCAGCAGCTACGGGACTAGCGGGGATGAGCAGTTCTTC. It yields the protein CASSYGTSGDEQFF.

The rearrangement links TRBV5-1 to TRBJ1-6, with 7 bases identical to TRBD1. The CDR3 extends over 15 amino acids. Germline CDR1 is SGHRS and CDR2 is YFSETQ. The junction had 5 bases not matched to a gene; V was cut back by 0 bases and J by 8 bases. The CDR3, as DNA: TGCGCCAGCAGCTTGGTTGGAGGGGGCGATTCACCCCTCCACTTT. Protein: CASSLVGGGDSPLHF.

This chain connects TRBV2 to TRBJ1-3; 8 bases agree with TRBD1. Germline CDR1 and CDR2: SNHLY and FYNNEI. The V segment lost 9 bases and the J segment 4 bases; nucleotides outside the gene matches: 8. The CDR3 is 14 amino acids. CDR3 DNA: TGTGCCAGTAAAGGACAGGGAGGCGGAAACACCATATATTTT. Translated: CASKGQGGGNTIYF.

This clone was observed a single time. The chain uses TRBV27 and TRBJ2-1; 7 positions match TRBD1. This CDR3 region has 14 residues. V gave up 4 bases and J gave up 10 bases; unmatched junction bases: 10. Germline V gives CDR1 MNHEY, CDR2 SMNVEV (reference sequence). The CDR3 DNA reads TGTGCCAGCAGTTCTCTCGACAGGGTGTACGAGCAGTTCTTC. It translates to CASSSLDRVYEQFF.

This rearrangement joins TRBV29-1 to TRBJ2-3; maybe TRBD2 (7 bases). Germline-derived CDR1 and CDR2 are SQVTM and ANQGSEA. CDR3 length: 15 residues. V shed 5 bases and J shed 4 bases, with 19 bases lying between them. CDR3 amino acids: CSVPLLGGLADTQYF. CDR3 nucleotide sequence: TGCAGCGTTCCGCTACTGGGGGGGCTGGCAGATACGCAGTATTTT.

V is TRBV10-1 and J is TRBJ2-7; TRBD1 agrees at 8 bases. Germline loops: CDR1 WNHNN, CDR2 SYGVQD (reference sequence). The CDR3 runs to 13 residues. Unmatched junction bases numbered 2, after V lost 2 bases and J lost 5 bases. The CDR3: CASSEGQGHEQYF. Written as DNA, the CDR3 is TGCGCCAGCAGTGAGGGACAGGGCCACGAGCAGTACTTC.

In regard to this clone: Mismatch with germline at one junction end may stem from a read error. This sequence joins TRBV23-1 and TRBJ1-1; possible D gene TRBD1, 6 bases. TRBV23-1 has ORF status, its function being uncertain. This CDR3 has 15 residues. The CDR3 DNA reads as TGCGCCAGCGGTCAATCCCAGGGGCCGAACACTGAAGCTTTCTTT. Its translation: CASGQSQGPNTEAFF.

The rearrangement uses TRBV27 and TRBJ2-1; no firm D call. The V and J ends lost 3 bases and 4 bases respectively, with 16 bases between them. Looked up from germline, CDR1 is MNHEY and CDR2 is SMNVEV (reference sequence). The length of the CDR3 is 16 residues. This chain's CDR3 is CASSLRLSSRYNEQFF. The CDR3 region has the DNA TGTGCCAGCAGTTTGCGACTGTCATCAAGGTACAATGAGCAGTTCTTC.

This clone was observed a handful of times. The chain is built from TRBV5-5 and TRBJ1-1, with D perhaps TRBD1 (5 bases). The germline V and J ends were trimmed by 4 bases and 3 bases, with 10 bases remaining between them. CDR1 is SGHKS, CDR2 YYEKEE, per germline (reference sequence). The CDR3 runs 13 residues. The CDR3 is CASSNGGDTEAFF. CDR3 bases: TGTGCCAGCAGCAATGGGGGGGACACTGAAGCTTTCTTT.

The chain combines TRBV5-1 with TRBJ1-1; unclear D gene. V was cut by 1 base and J by 6 bases, with 13 bases left in between. Germline CDR1 SGHRS, CDR2 YFSETQ. The CDR3 is 14 amino acids. The CDR3, as DNA: TGCGCCAGCAGCTTGCTTGACGGCACAGCTGAAGCTTTCTTT. Its protein is CASSLLDGTAEAFF.

This chain uses TRBV5-1 with TRBJ2-1, with a weak D call TRBD1 (6 bases). The CDR3 runs 14 residues. The V end lost 2 bases, the J end lost 3 bases, and 9 bases lay between the germline ends. Germline CDR1 is SGHRS and CDR2 is YFSETQ. The CDR3 DNA reads TGCGCCAGCAGCTTCGGACAGAACTACAATGAGCAGTTCTTC. It codes for CASSFGQNYNEQFF.

The chain has TRBV5-8 and TRBJ1-5; tentatively, D is TRBD1 (6 bases). Germline V gene lookup returns CDR1 SGHTS and CDR2 YDEGEE. This CDR3 region has 13 residues. Trimming removed 5 bases from V and 3 bases from J, with 9 bases in between. The chain's CDR3 is CASRGQPNQPQHF. CDR3 in DNA: TGTGCCAGCAGAGGACAGCCCAATCAGCCCCAGCATTTT.

The chain combines TRBV6-1 with TRBJ2-1; 9 bases fit TRBD1. V lost 4 bases to trimming and J lost 4 bases; unmatched junction nucleotides: 8. Germline CDR1 is MNHNS and CDR2 is SASEGT. CDR3 length: 16 amino acids. The CDR3 loop reads CASSGNRGRGYNEQFF. DNA of the CDR3: TGTGCCAGCAGTGGCAACAGGGGGCGAGGATACAATGAGCAGTTCTTC.

The chain carries TRBV14 and TRBJ2-1; TRBD1 aligns across 9 bases. The CDR3 totals 18 residues. V lost 4 bases, J lost 5 bases, and 15 bases stayed unmatched. The V gene's germline CDR1 is SGHDN and CDR2 FVKESK. CDR3 coding DNA: TGTGCCAGCAGCCTAATGAAGTTCGGGACAGGGTTTAACAATGAGCAGTTCTTC. It specifies CASSLMKFGTGFNNEQFF.

CDR3 in DNA: TGTGCCAGCAGCTTGACCGCGGGGGCCTACGAGCAGTACTTC. Protein: CASSLTAGAYEQYF. V is TRBV11-2 and J is TRBJ2-7; 7 positions match TRBD2. Trimming cost V 3 bases and J 2 bases; bases outside gene matches: 4. CDR1 SGHAT and CDR2 FQNNGV come from the germline V gene. The CDR3 totals 14 residues.

The chain has TRBV6-5 and TRBJ1-5, with 8 bases identical to TRBD1. This CDR3 spans 15 amino acids. Germline lookup yields CDR1 MNHEY and CDR2 SVGAGI. V lost 6 bases to trimming and J lost 7 bases; unmatched junction nucleotides: 11. The CDR3 DNA reads as TGTGCCAGCAGCTCCATAGGGACAGGTGGACAGCCCCAGCATTTT. This translates into CASSSIGTGGQPQHF.

The V call is TRBV28, the J call TRBJ1-2; 8 nucleotides line up with TRBD1. After removal of 7 bases from V and 8 bases from J, the junction contained 6 bases not matched to a gene. This CDR3 region has 12 residues. Germline V gene sequence: CDR1 MDHEN, CDR2 SYDVKM. DNA for the CDR3: TGTGCCAGCACCGCAGGGGGCCGGGGCTACACCTTC. It translates to CASTAGGRGYTF.

This clone was seen only a few times. The chain carries TRBV7-3 and TRBJ2-7; D is uncertain. Germline CDR1 SGHTA, CDR2 FQGTGA. The germline V and J ends were trimmed by 0 bases and 3 bases, with 9 bases remaining between them. There are 14 residues in the CDR3. As DNA, the CDR3 is TGTGCCAGCAGCTTAACGGCAGGCGACTACGAGCAGTACTTC. Its translation is CASSLTAGDYEQYF.